Presented here are 14 T cell receptor beta chains from one specimen sequenced in a study of shared clonotypes between healthy human individuals. TCRdb's table, derived via immunoSEQ multiplex PCR, lists solely in-frame clones and lacks some. The repertoire holds over 2 million clones, with about 95% as singletons. The source material was naive CD4+ T cells sorted from blood. Sample subset: CD45RA+ positively selected. The receptors were gathered from a man between 18 and 29 years old in good health.

The V call is TRBV6-1, the J call TRBJ1-2, with D possibly matching TRBD1 (6 bases). V was clipped by 1 base and J by 4 bases, with 7 bases between them. CDR3 length: 13 amino acids. Germline lookup yields CDR1 MNHNS and CDR2 SASEGT. Here the CDR3 reads CASSEEQGYGYTF. In DNA, the CDR3 is TGTGCCAGCAGTGAAGAACAGGGCTATGGCTACACCTTC.

CDR3 protein: CASSETRQGNYGYTF. The CDR3 nucleotides read TGTGCCAGCAGTGAGACCCGACAGGGGAACTATGGCTACACCTTC. J is TRBJ1-2 and V is TRBV2; TRBD1 matches 8 bases. Per the germline V gene, CDR1 is SNHLY and CDR2 is FYNNEI. This CDR3 has 15 residues. V lost 3 bases and J lost 2; bases outside the gene matches: 5.

This CDR3 is CASKADPHSGNTIYF. The CDR3 bases are TGTGCCAGCAAGGCAGACCCTCACTCTGGAAACACCATATATTTT. V and J are TRBV5-4 and TRBJ1-3; D not resolved. Trimming cost V 6 bases and J 0 bases, with 13 bases left between them. CDR1 is SGHNT and CDR2 is YYREEE in the germline V gene (reference sequence). This CDR3 comprises 15 residues.

This chain uses TRBV30 with TRBJ2-3; 11 bases map to TRBD2. Germline V gene sequence: CDR1 GTSNPN, CDR2 SVGIG (reference sequence). The ends lost 4 bases at V and 6 bases at J; junction bases unmatched: 6. The CDR3 is 14 amino acids. The CDR3 is CAWKIAGGLDTQYF. The CDR3 DNA reads TGTGCCTGGAAAATAGCGGGAGGGCTGGATACGCAGTATTTT.

The J gene is TRBJ2-1, the V gene TRBV28, with a possible D match to TRBD2 (5 bases). V shed 6 bases and J shed 7 bases, with 16 bases lying between them. CDR1 and CDR2 (germline): MDHEN, SYDVKM. The CDR3 runs to 14 residues. CDR3 sequence reads: CASRPKIRGNEQFF. The CDR3 DNA sequence: TGTGCCAGCAGGCCTAAGATTAGAGGGAATGAGCAGTTCTTC.

The DNA of the CDR3 is TGTGCCAGCAGCTTGGTACGGGCCGGGGGGAGCACAGATACGCAGTATTTT. As protein: CASSLVRAGGSTDTQYF. This chain connects TRBV5-6 to TRBJ2-3; 7 bases line up with TRBD2. Germline assignment: CDR1 SGHDT and CDR2 YYEEEE. V dropped 0 bases and J dropped 0; count of bases not matched to a gene: 7. The CDR3 loop spans 17 amino acids.

The V call is TRBV15, the J call TRBJ2-1; 10 positions agree with TRBD2. Germline lookup yields CDR1 LNHNV and CDR2 YYDKDF (reference sequence). Trimming removed 0 bases from V and 1 base from J; junction bases left unmatched: 12. The CDR3 is 20 amino acids. CDR3 amino acids: CATSRDRGASGSLSYNEQFF. The CDR3 DNA reads TGTGCCACCAGCAGAGACCGAGGGGCTAGCGGGAGCTTATCCTACAATGAGCAGTTCTTC.

CDR3 in amino acids: CASSFRRGGLSYEQYF. CDR3 nucleotides: TGTGCCAGCAGCTTCCGAAGAGGAGGGCTCTCCTACGAGCAGTACTTC. The chain has TRBV12-1 and TRBJ2-7; TRBD2, the D gene given by the table, was not confirmed from the DNA. TRBV12-1 is a pseudogene locus. The CDR3 consists of 16 residues.

This chain uses TRBV6-1 with TRBJ2-1; 9 bases are shared with TRBD2. Germline-derived CDR1 and CDR2 are MNHNS and SASEGT. This CDR3 contains 18 residues. V shed 2 bases and J 0 bases; nucleotides not matched to a gene: 8. In DNA form, the CDR3 reads TGTGCCAGCAGTGAAAGGCTAGCGGGGTGGGGCTCCTACAATGAGCAGTTCTTC. Its protein product is CASSERLAGWGSYNEQFF.

This clone was detected a few times. The rearrangement joins TRBV25-1 to TRBJ2-2, with 7 positions matching TRBD2. The V segment lost 3 bases and the J segment 8 bases; nucleotides outside the gene matches: 9. Germline V CDR1 and CDR2: MGHDK, SYGVNS. This CDR3 contains 15 residues. Here the CDR3 reads CASSDRIAGAGELFF. Written as DNA, the CDR3 is TGTGCCAGCAGTGATCGTATAGCGGGTGCGGGGGAGCTGTTTTTT.

V gene TRBV5-6 combines with J gene TRBJ2-6, with a weak D call TRBD1 (6 bases). Trimming stripped 4 bases from V and 4 bases from J, with 12 bases between. Germline assignment: CDR1 SGHDT and CDR2 YYEEEE. The CDR3 totals 15 residues. The CDR3 sequence: CASSPQGTGANVLTF. CDR3 coding DNA: TGTGCCAGCAGCCCGCAGGGGACAGGGGCCAACGTCCTGACTTTC.

The gene calls are TRBV28 and TRBJ2-3, with D possibly matching TRBD1 (6 bases). This CDR3 has 18 residues. CDR1 and CDR2 (germline): MDHEN, SYDVKM. V was clipped by 4 bases and J by 0 bases, with 20 bases between them. CDR3 amino acids: CASSSPGVPLLSTDTQYF. In DNA form, the CDR3 reads TGTGCCAGCAGTTCCCCAGGGGTTCCCCTCTTAAGCACAGATACGCAGTATTTT.

This rearrangement joins TRBV5-5 to TRBJ1-1, with D perhaps matching TRBD1 (5 bases). Trimming stripped 2 bases from V and 4 bases from J, with 12 bases between. This CDR3 is built from 14 residues. In germline, CDR1 is SGHKS, CDR2 YYEKEE (reference sequence). The CDR3 here is CASSFVRDRTEAFF. CDR3 DNA: TGTGCCAGCAGCTTTGTCAGGGATCGCACTGAAGCTTTCTTT.

This chain uses TRBV6-4 with TRBJ2-1; possible D gene TRBD2, 5 bases. The CDR3 is 15 residues long. Germline V gene lookup returns CDR1 MRHNA and CDR2 SNTAGT. V lost 2 bases to trimming and J lost 3 bases, with 11 bases between them. CDR3 sequence (DNA): TGTGCCAGCAGTGACGAGGGTGCCCTCTACAATGAGCAGTTCTTC. This translates into CASSDEGALYNEQFF.